One sample yielded the 21 T cell receptor beta chains listed below, sequenced in a study of human T cells and chemical hapten exposure. TCRdb redid the calling of the RACE reads with MiXCR, one entry per CDR3 protein. The sample has 50,000 or so distinct CDR3 sequences, over 9.5% seen once; the top ten hold 16%. The time point: patch test 3, about 24 weeks after DPC sensitization. Treatment of the sample: therapeutic diphenylcyclopropenone sensitization with weekly scalp DPC. This sample comprised whole blood, obtained in connection with sensitization to the hapten diphenylcyclopropenone (DPC). These TCRs come from a woman aged 40 to 50 with alopecia areata. Some clones in this sample may be carry-over from other donors' samples.

J is TRBJ2-3 and V is TRBV6-6; D tentatively fits TRBD1 or TRBD2 (5 bases each). The V end lost 5 bases, the J end lost 2 bases, and 17 bases lay between the germline ends. This CDR3 has 16 amino acids. In germline, CDR1 is MNHNY, CDR2 SVGAGI (reference sequence). The CDR3 region is CASSNRDGAVTDTQYF. Here the CDR3 DNA reads TGTGCCAGCAGTAACCGGGACGGAGCAGTCACAGATACGCAGTATTTT.

This clonotype was recorded a few times. The chain couples TRBV20-1 to TRBJ1-6; 9 bases are a match to TRBD1. CDR1 is DFQATT and CDR2 is SNEGSKA in the germline V gene (reference sequence). There are 17 residues in the CDR3. V was pared by 0 bases and J by 7 bases, with 10 bases of the junction left unmatched. The chain's CDR3 is CSARDPRTQGANSPLHF. CDR3 DNA: TGCAGTGCTAGAGATCCCCGAACACAGGGGGCGAATTCACCCCTCCACTTT.

This clonotype was seen a handful of times. This chain connects TRBV28 to TRBJ2-7; D is uncertain. Germline CDR1 MDHEN, CDR2 SYDVKM. V shed 5 bases and J shed 0 bases, with 17 bases lying between them. This CDR3 has 16 residues. The chain's CDR3 is CASSPLLIQLSYEQYF. CDR3 DNA: TGTGCCAGCAGTCCTCTCCTTATCCAGCTCTCCTACGAGCAGTACTTC.

This chain joins TRBV11-2 and TRBJ2-1, with 12 bases aligning to TRBD2. The CDR3 covers 16 residues. The ends lost 2 bases at V and 10 bases at J; junction bases unmatched: 9. Germline V CDR1 and CDR2: SGHAT, FQNNGV. This CDR3 is CASSLYPLAGGEEQFF. Here the CDR3 DNA reads TGTGCCAGCAGCTTATACCCTCTAGCGGGGGGGGAAGAGCAGTTCTTC.

This clonotype was seen ten or more times. V usage is TRBV12-3 or TRBV12-4 and J usage is TRBJ2-7; D is possibly TRBD1 (6 bases). The CDR3 is made up of 13 amino acids. V lost 6 bases and J lost 2, with 11 bases in between. The CDR3 region has the DNA TGTGCCAGCAGCCCCGGACAGACCTACGAGCAGTACTTC. As protein: CASSPGQTYEQYF.

This clonotype was counted ten times or more. The chain joins TRBV6-5 to TRBJ1-2, with a weak D call TRBD1 (5 bases). V lost 6 bases to trimming and J lost 6 bases, with 20 bases between them. This CDR3 comprises 15 residues. From germline, CDR1 is MNHEY and CDR2 SVGAGI. The CDR3, as DNA: TGTGCCAGCAGGCGACCGGGACCGTCGCTGGATGGCTACACCTTC. This encodes CASRRPGPSLDGYTF.

Comment on this clonotype: One end of the junction varies from germline; a read error may be responsible. V gene TRBV5-1 combines with J gene TRBJ1-1; the D gene is possibly TRBD1 (5 bases). Germline V lookup: CDR1 SGHRS, CDR2 YFSETQ. The CDR3 loop spans 15 amino acids. CDR3 sequence (DNA): TGCGCCAGCAGCTTGGGGGACTCCAGGGAGACTGTAGCTTTCTTT. Encoded protein: CASSLGDSRETVAFF.

There are a few counts of this clonotype. The rearrangement joins TRBV12-3 or TRBV12-4 to TRBJ1-4; a weak D match, TRBD1 (6 bases). Trimming removed 3 bases from V and 4 bases from J, with 9 bases in between. This CDR3 is built from 14 residues. The CDR3 protein is CASSFKGGNEKLFF. CDR3 DNA: TGTGCCAGCAGTTTCAAGGGGGGTAATGAAAAACTGTTTTTT.

In this sample, this clonotype turned up many times. This chain links TRBV6-1 with TRBJ1-2; D gene uncertain. V dropped 6 bases and J dropped 2 bases, with 4 bases sitting between them. The CDR3 has 11 residues. The germline V gene has CDR1 MNHNS and CDR2 SASEGT. This chain's CDR3 is CASSTNYGYTF. As DNA, the CDR3 is TGTGCCAGCAGCACGAACTATGGCTACACCTTC.

This clonotype was recorded a few times. The chain carries TRBV20-1 and TRBJ1-5, with 11 bases that match TRBD1. V dropped 1 base and J dropped 9; count of bases not matched to a gene: 2. The germline CDR1 and CDR2 sequences are DFQATT and SNEGSKA (reference sequence). The CDR3 is made up of 13 amino acids. The CDR3: CSARGTGGWPQHF. In DNA form, the CDR3 reads TGCAGTGCTAGAGGGACAGGGGGCTGGCCCCAGCATTTT.

This clonotype was seen ten or more times. A read error may produce the germline difference seen at one junction end. The chain recombines TRBV3-1 with TRBJ2-3, with D uncertain. The CDR3 covers 11 residues. Germline CDR1 is LGHDT and CDR2 is YNNKEL (reference sequence). In nucleotides, the CDR3 is TGTGCCAGCAGCCACACAAATACGCAGTATTTT. Amino acid sequence: CASSHTNTQYF.

Relative to its sample, this clonotype is medium-sized. V gene TRBV7-6 combines with J gene TRBJ2-7; the D is unclear. Per the germline V gene, CDR1 is SGHVS and CDR2 is FNYEAQ. The CDR3 loop spans 13 amino acids. V was trimmed by 5 bases and J by 3 bases, leaving 11 bases between them. The CDR3, as DNA: TGTGCCAGCAGCCTAAATACCGGCTACGAGCAGTACTTC. Protein product: CASSLNTGYEQYF.

The rearrangement uses TRBV19 and TRBJ1-5; the D is unclear. Germline V CDR1 and CDR2: LNHDA, SQIVND (reference sequence). This CDR3 has 13 amino acids. V gave up 5 bases and J gave up 4 bases, with 9 bases separating them. The CDR3 region is CASSFGGNQPQHF. The CDR3 DNA reads as TGTGCCAGTAGTTTTGGAGGGAATCAGCCCCAGCATTTT.

This clonotype was seen a few times. The chain joins TRBV29-1 to TRBJ2-3, with 8 nucleotides matching TRBD2. J gave up 14 bases and V 5 bases, and 15 bases lay outside the gene matches. The CDR3 runs 13 residues. Looked up from germline, CDR1 is SQVTM and CDR2 is ANQGSEA. In DNA, the CDR3 is TGCAGCGTTAGGGCGGGGGGAACTCGACGAGTGTATTTT. This gives the protein CSVRAGGTRRVYF.

The chain is built from TRBV28 and TRBJ2-7, with 7 bases aligning to TRBD2. The germline gives CDR1 MDHEN, CDR2 SYDVKM. The CDR3 sequence is 14 residues long. V dropped 6 bases and J dropped 4; count of bases not matched to a gene: 9. CDR3 protein: CASRIPGGEYEQYF. CDR3 DNA: TGTGCCAGCAGGATTCCGGGAGGAGAGTACGAGCAGTACTTC.

V usage is TRBV5-5 and J usage is TRBJ1-4; D is possibly TRBD1 (5 bases). Trimming took 0 bases from V and 8 from J, leaving 11 bases between them. Germline V gives CDR1 SGHKS, CDR2 YYEKEE (reference sequence). The CDR3 contains 14 residues. Here the CDR3 DNA reads TGTGCCAGCAGCTTGGAGGGGATCACGGAAAAACTGTTTTTT. As protein: CASSLEGITEKLFF.

The rearrangement joins TRBV5-1 to TRBJ1-1, with 8 bases matching TRBD1. Germline CDR1 and CDR2: SGHRS and YFSETQ. Trimming took 3 bases from V and 3 from J; bases not matched to a gene: 4. The CDR3 extends over 14 amino acids. The CDR3 spells CASSWDRRDTEAFF. Written as DNA, the CDR3 is TGCGCCAGCAGCTGGGACAGGAGGGACACTGAAGCTTTCTTT.

The sample holds many counts of this clonotype. The chain links TRBV3-1 to TRBJ2-5; D may match TRBD1 or TRBD2 (5 bases each). V lost 6 bases, J lost 1 base, and 27 bases lay in between. CDR3 size: 19 residues. CDR1 is LGHDT, CDR2 YNNKEL, per germline (reference sequence). CDR3 sequence: CASSLKALRARAAQETQYF. In DNA form, the CDR3 reads TGTGCCAGCAGTCTCAAGGCCCTGAGGGCCAGGGCAGCCCAAGAGACCCAGTACTTC.

This clonotype has just a few counts. This chain joins TRBV6-5 and TRBJ1-4; possible D gene TRBD1, 6 bases. V gave up 6 bases and J gave up 4 bases, with 21 bases separating them. The germline gives CDR1 MNHEY, CDR2 SVGAGI. The CDR3 sequence is 17 residues long. Here the CDR3 reads CASSPLSSGQLNEKLFF. Written as DNA, the CDR3 is TGTGCCAGCAGCCCCCTTTCCTCCGGACAGCTTAATGAAAAACTGTTTTTT.

This clonotype was observed at least ten times. V is TRBV27 and J is TRBJ2-7; perhaps TRBD1 as D (6 bases). Germline CDR1 MNHEY, CDR2 SMNVEV (reference sequence). Between the trimmed V and J ends, which lost 4 bases and 2 bases, there was a span of 9 bases. CDR3 length: 13 amino acids. CDR3 nucleotides: TGTGCCAGCAGTTGGACAGAGACCTACGAGCAGTACTTC. Amino acid sequence: CASSWTETYEQYF.

There are many counts of this clonotype. V usage is TRBV2 and J usage is TRBJ1-4, with D tentatively TRBD1 (6 bases). Trimming took 7 bases from V and 5 from J, leaving 17 bases between them. From germline, CDR1 is SNHLY and CDR2 FYNNEI. The CDR3 consists of 15 residues. CDR3 region: CASTGNRATNEKLFF. DNA of the CDR3: TGTGCCAGCACTGGGAACAGGGCGACAAATGAAAAACTGTTTTTT.